This T cell receptor (beta chain) was retrieved from a study of T-cell reconstitution after alpha-beta-depleted transplantation in children. Germline V gene lookup returns CDR1 PRHDT and CDR2 FYEKMQ (reference sequence). V dropped 4 bases and J dropped 9; count of bases not matched to a gene: 6. CDR3 size: 14 residues. Unique molecular identifiers were used in preparing the TCRbeta library. TCRdb used MiXCR to reprocess the PCR reads, holding one entry per CDR3 protein. The sample shows a few hundred thousand distinct CDR3 sequences, approximately 16% of them seen only once. Sequenced here: PBMCs from the stem cell graft donor, sampled from the stem cell graft. The chain is built from TRBV13 and TRBJ2-4; TRBD1 matches 10 bases. The receptor comes from a human donor who donated a stem cell graft to a child with acute lymphoblastic leukemia. As DNA, the CDR3 is TGTGCCAGCAGCTACGGACAGGGGGGATTCATTCAGTACTTC. The encoded protein is CASSYGQGGFIQYF.